The clone carrying this T cell receptor beta chain was detected only a few times. Its antigen is undetermined. Germline-derived CDR1 and CDR2 are MDHEN and SYDVKM. V dropped 6 bases and J dropped 8; count of bases not matched to a gene: 11. This CDR3 contains 16 residues. The data were taken from a study of T cells after yellow fever vaccination. Study outcomes and limitations: By day 5 rather than day 15, the secondary response had peaked, though it was weaker. The presence of abundant clonotypes contaminating from the bulk population was possible in FACS-sorted repertoires.

From the 5' RACE reads, TCRdb called clonotypes with MiXCR, one entry per CDR3 protein. The sample holds 620,000 or so distinct CDR3 sequences, approximately 16% seen once. The receptor's source is a man between 18 and 35 years old who received the YFV17D yellow fever vaccine. The sample in question was PBMCs, obtained about 5 days after the first yellow fever vaccination. The genes are TRBV28 and TRBJ2-1; 12 bases align to TRBD2. DNA for the CDR3: TGTGCCAGCAGCCCCGTTCCTAGCGGGGGGGTCGATGAGCAGTTCTTC. It is translated as CASSPVPSGGVDEQFF.